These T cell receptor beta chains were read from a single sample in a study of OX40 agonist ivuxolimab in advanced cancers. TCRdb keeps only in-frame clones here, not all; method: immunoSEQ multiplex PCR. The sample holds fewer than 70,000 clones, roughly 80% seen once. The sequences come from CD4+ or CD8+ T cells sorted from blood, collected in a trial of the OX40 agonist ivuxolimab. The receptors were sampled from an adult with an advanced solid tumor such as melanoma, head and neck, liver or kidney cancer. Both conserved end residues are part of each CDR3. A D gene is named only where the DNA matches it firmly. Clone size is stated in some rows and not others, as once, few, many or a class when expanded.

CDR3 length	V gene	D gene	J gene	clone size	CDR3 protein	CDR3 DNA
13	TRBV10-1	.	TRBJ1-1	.	CASKRRVGTEAFF	TGCGCCAGCAAGCGCAGGGTGGGCACTGAAGCTTTCTTT
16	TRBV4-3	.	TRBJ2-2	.	CASSQEEVLGTGELFF	TGCGCCAGCAGCCAAGAGGAGGTCCTTGGGACCGGGGAGCTGTTTTTT
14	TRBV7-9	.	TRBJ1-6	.	CASSPQGRDSPLHF	TGTGCCAGCAGCCCTCAGGGGAGGGATTCACCCCTCCACTTT
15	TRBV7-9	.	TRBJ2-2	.	CASSLVGADTGELFF	TGTGCCAGCAGCTTGGTAGGGGCGGACACCGGGGAGCTGTTTTTT
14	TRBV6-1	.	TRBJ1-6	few	CASSRTSYNSPLHF	TGTGCCAGCAGTCGAACCTCCTATAATTCACCCCTCCACTTT
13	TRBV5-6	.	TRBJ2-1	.	CASSLGRLDEQFF	TGCGCCAGCAGCTTGGGAAGGTTGGATGAGCAGTTCTTC
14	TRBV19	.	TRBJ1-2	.	CASSPRGVGYGYTF	TGTGCCAGTAGTCCGAGGGGGGTGGGCTATGGCTACACCTTC
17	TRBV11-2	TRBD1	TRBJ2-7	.	CASSLGPPDRDLYEQYF	TGTGCCAGCAGCTTAGGGCCCCCGGACAGGGACCTTTACGAGCAGTACTTC
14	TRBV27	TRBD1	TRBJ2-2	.	CASNNQGVTGELFF	TGTGCCAGCAATAATCAGGGGGTAACCGGGGAGCTGTTTTTT
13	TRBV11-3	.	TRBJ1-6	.	CASSLGYNSPLHF	TGTGCCAGCAGTCTAGGGTATAATTCACCCCTCCACTTT
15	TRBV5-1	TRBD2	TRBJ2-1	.	CATGLAGSRWDEQFF	TGCGCCACGGGACTAGCGGGGTCCCGGTGGGATGAGCAGTTCTTC
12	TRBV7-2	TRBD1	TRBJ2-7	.	CASSHTGAEQYF	TGTGCCAGCAGCCACACAGGGGCCGAGCAGTACTTC
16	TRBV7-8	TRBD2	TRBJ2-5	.	CASSTNIGGYQETQYF	TGTGCCAGCAGCACAAATATCGGGGGGTACCAAGAGACCCAGTACTTC
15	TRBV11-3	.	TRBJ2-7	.	CASTGGRSFNYEQYF	TGTGCCAGCACCGGTGGAAGATCCTTTAACTACGAGCAGTACTTC
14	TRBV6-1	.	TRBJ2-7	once	CASAYRVSGNEQYF	TGTGCCAGCGCCTATCGGGTTTCGGGAAACGAGCAGTACTTC
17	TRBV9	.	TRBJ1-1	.	CASSVGLLGETNTEAFF	TGTGCCAGCAGCGTAGGGCTCCTTGGGGAGACGAACACTGAAGCTTTCTTT
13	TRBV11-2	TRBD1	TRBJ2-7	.	CASSARQGGEQYF	TGTGCCAGCAGCGCTCGACAGGGCGGCGAGCAGTACTTC
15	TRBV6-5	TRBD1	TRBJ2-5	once	CASSYSGQDPWTQYF	TGTGCCAGCAGTTACTCCGGACAGGACCCTTGGACCCAGTACTTC
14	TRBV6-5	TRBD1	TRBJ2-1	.	CASSSSNRGNEQFF	TGTGCCAGCAGTTCCAGCAACAGGGGAAATGAGCAGTTCTTC
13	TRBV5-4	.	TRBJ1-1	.	CASSSPRESRAFF	TGTGCCAGCAGCTCGCCCCGGGAATCCAGGGCTTTCTTT
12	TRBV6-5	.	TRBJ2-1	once	CASSKSGNEQFF	TGTGCCAGCAGTAAATCTGGCAATGAGCAGTTCTTC
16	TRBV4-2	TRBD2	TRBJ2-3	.	CASSQSSGGVADTQYF	TGTGCCAGCAGCCAATCTAGCGGGGGAGTCGCAGATACGCAGTATTTT
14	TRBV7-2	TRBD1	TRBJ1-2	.	CASSPRDSGYGYTF	TGTGCCAGCAGCCCCCGGGACAGCGGCTATGGCTACACCTTC
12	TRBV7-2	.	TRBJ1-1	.	CASSLGMTEAFF	TGTGCCAGCAGCTTAGGAATGACTGAAGCTTTCTTT
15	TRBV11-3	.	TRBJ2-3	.	CASSLRTANTDTQYF	TGTGCCAGCAGCTTGCGGACAGCCAACACAGATACGCAGTATTTT
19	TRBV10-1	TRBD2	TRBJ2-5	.	CASSGTLRGGPSYQETQYF	TGCGCCAGCAGTGGGACGTTGCGGGGGGGCCCTTCCTACCAAGAGACCCAGTACTTC
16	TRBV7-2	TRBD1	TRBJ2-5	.	CASSLVDRGIQETQYF	TGTGCCAGCAGCTTGGTCGACAGGGGTATACAAGAGACCCAGTACTTC
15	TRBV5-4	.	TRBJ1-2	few	CASSWMPRTGYGYTF	TGTGCCAGCAGCTGGATGCCCCGGACGGGCTATGGCTACACCTTC
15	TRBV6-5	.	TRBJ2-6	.	CASSGHPSWANVLTF	TGTGCCAGCAGCGGCCATCCCAGCTGGGCCAACGTCCTGACTTTC